This T cell receptor (beta chain) was obtained from a study of cytomegalovirus exposure and HLA in healthy donors. Study summary: Among the 300 to 500 donors who were genotyped, roughly 85% fell in the genetic ancestry cluster that is associated with self-reported Caucasian donors.

13 Jbeta primers and 60 Vbeta primers were used for the PCR. Per the original methods: Later, tens of millions of unique TCR beta chains were counted in an analysis, and about 10 million of them were shared. Only in-frame clones appear in the TCRdb table, and some are missing; sequencing was by immunoSEQ multiplex PCR. D and trimming were read from the DNA, whereas the V and J calls and clone size are those reported in that table. The table includes some 120,000 clones, under 85% detected once. The germline V gene encodes CDR1 GTSNPN and CDR2 SVGIG (reference sequence). This CDR3 is 16 amino acids long. The germline V and J ends were trimmed by 1 base and 4 bases, with 17 bases remaining between them.

The clonotype comes from a man aged 25 to 40 in good health and CMV-seronegative. The specimen sequenced was PBMCs. V and J are TRBV30 and TRBJ1-3; D gene ambiguous. CDR3 amino acids: CAWSADFRGGGNTIYF. The CDR3 bases are TGTGCCTGGAGTGCCGACTTCCGGGGAGGCGGAAACACCATATATTTT.